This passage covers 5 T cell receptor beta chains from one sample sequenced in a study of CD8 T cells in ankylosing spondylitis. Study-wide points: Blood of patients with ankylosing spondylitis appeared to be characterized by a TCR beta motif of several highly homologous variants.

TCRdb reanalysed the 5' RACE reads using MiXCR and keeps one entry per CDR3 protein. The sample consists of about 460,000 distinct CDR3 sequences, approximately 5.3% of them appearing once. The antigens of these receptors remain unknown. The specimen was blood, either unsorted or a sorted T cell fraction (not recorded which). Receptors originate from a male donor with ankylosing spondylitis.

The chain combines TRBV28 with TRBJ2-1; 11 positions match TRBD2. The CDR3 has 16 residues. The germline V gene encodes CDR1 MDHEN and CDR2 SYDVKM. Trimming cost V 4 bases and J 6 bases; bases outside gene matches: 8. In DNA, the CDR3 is TGTGCCAGCAGTTGGGTACTAGCGGGAGAAGGCAATGAGCAGTTCTTC. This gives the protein CASSWVLAGEGNEQFF.

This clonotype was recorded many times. CDR3 amino acids: CASSLGRGEDGYTF. The CDR3 bases are TGTGCCAGCAGCTTAGGTCGGGGGGAGGATGGCTACACCTTC. J is TRBJ1-2 and V is TRBV7-2; TRBD1 might be the D (5 bases). The CDR3 has 14 residues. Germline assignment: CDR1 SGHTA and CDR2 FQGNSA. Trimming removed 1 base at V and 6 bases at J, with 12 bases between.

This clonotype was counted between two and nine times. The CDR3 bases are TGCAGTGCTAGATTCGGTAATCAGCCCCAGCATTTT. Protein sequence: CSARFGNQPQHF. The chain carries TRBV20-1 and TRBJ1-5, with D unresolved. Germline V CDR1 and CDR2: DFQATT, SNEGSKA (reference sequence). With 2 bases removed from V and 4 bases from J, the gap between germline ends came to 6 bases. There are 12 residues in the CDR3.

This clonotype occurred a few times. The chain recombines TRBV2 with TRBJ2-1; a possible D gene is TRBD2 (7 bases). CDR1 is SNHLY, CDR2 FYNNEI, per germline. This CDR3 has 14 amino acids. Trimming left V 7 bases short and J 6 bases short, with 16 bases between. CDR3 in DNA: TGTGCCAGCAACACTATGGGGGGGCCCAATGAGCAGTTCTTC. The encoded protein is CASNTMGGPNEQFF.

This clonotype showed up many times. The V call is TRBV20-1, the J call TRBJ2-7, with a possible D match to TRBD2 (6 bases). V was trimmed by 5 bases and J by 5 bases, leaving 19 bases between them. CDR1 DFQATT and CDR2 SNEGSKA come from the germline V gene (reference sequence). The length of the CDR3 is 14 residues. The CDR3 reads CSALPERRDDEQYF. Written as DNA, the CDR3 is TGCAGTGCTCTACCCGAAAGGAGGGACGACGAGCAGTACTTC.